Listed here is a single TCR beta chain. The sample belongs to a study of ipilimumab plus nivolumab after autologous stem cell transplantation. Trimming removed 9 bases from V and 5 bases from J, with 12 bases in between. The CDR3 loop spans 12 amino acids. Germline lookup yields CDR1 SGHRS and CDR2 YFSETQ. Assay: immunoSEQ multiplex PCR; the TCRdb copy retains only in-frame clones and omits some. The sample yields fewer than 95,000 clones, more than 80% seen once. This TCR was recovered from a male donor with diffuse large B-cell lymphoma. Sequences were derived from PBMCs, sampled in a trial of ipilimumab plus nivolumab as post-transplant consolidation. The J gene is TRBJ2-1, the V gene TRBV5-1, with D uncertain. CDR3 in DNA: TGCGCCACCCGGGCCCGAAACAATGAGCAGTTCTTC. Encoded protein: CATRARNNEQFF.